This TCR beta chain was documented in a study of T cell responses to AZD1222 COVID-19 vaccine. Assay: immunoSEQ multiplex PCR; the TCRdb copy retains only in-frame clones and omits some. The table shows 140,000 to 150,000 clones, with roughly 88% occurring only once. Points on this clone: Its matching antigen is unknown.

V was pared by 4 bases and J by 2 bases, with 11 bases between. Germline V gene data show CDR1 as MGHDK and CDR2 as SYGVNS. CDR3 length: 14 amino acids. Study results and limitations: Repertoire sampling occurred only after the peak T cell response. Donors were largely white British and mainly female; clonal diversity was possibly underestimated.

The specimen was peripheral blood, collected on day 0 of AZD1222 vaccination. The source of this sequence is an adult in good health. The chain uses TRBV25-1 and TRBJ1-2; D is perhaps TRBD1 (6 bases). CDR3 region: CASSGWDNNYGYTF. CDR3 DNA sequence: TGTGCCAGCAGTGGCTGGGACAACAACTATGGCTACACCTTC.